Listed below are T cell receptor beta chains from one sample, sequenced in a study of T cells in Graves' hyperthyroidism and ophthalmopathy. TCRdb redid the calling of the multiplex PCR reads with MiXCR, one entry per CDR3 protein. This sample has about 480,000 distinct CDR3 sequences, with 13% to 15% found just once. The sequenced sample consisted of blood. The source is a woman aged 18 to 35 with Graves' hyperthyroidism. Each CDR3 is given with its conserved first and last residue. Each record gives: CDR3 length, V gene, J gene, CDR3 protein.

19,TRBV15,TRBJ2-1,CATSREVLGTSGRANEQFF
16,TRBV5-1,TRBJ1-1,CASSLRKRTGVTEAFF
17,TRBV5-1,TRBJ2-1,CASSPISGTGLYNEQFF
13,TRBV7-2,TRBJ1-2,CASRLTGPYGYTF
12,TRBV29-1,TRBJ1-2,CSVDRGRRGYTF
15,TRBV27,TRBJ2-1,CASTLGTSGNNEQFF
15,TRBV7-2,TRBJ2-1,CASSFFSGTRFEQFF
11,TRBV10-3,TRBJ2-1,CAISEGGEQFF
15,TRBV5-1,TRBJ2-1,CASSLAPGHRNEQFF
20,TRBV6-1,TRBJ2-7,CASSSGANRAVLRRDGRQYF
14,TRBV29-1,TRBJ2-4,CSVSGRATKNIQYF
16,TRBV18,TRBJ2-3,CASSPGHLSSTDTQYF
15,TRBV7-2,TRBJ2-3,CASSLDPLSTDTQYF
15,TRBV12-5,TRBJ1-5,CASGLGGGRWQPQHF
15,TRBV19,TRBJ2-3,CASTKGTGLEDTQYF
16,TRBV5-1,TRBJ2-1,CASSLVGAHSYNEQFF
16,TRBV30,TRBJ1-6,CAWSAPGGSYNSPLHF
16,TRBV5-1,TRBJ1-5,CASSLEASGGNQPQHF
16,TRBV12-3/TRBV12-4,TRBJ2-5,CASSLGLQRAQETQYF
13,TRBV5-8,TRBJ2-1,CASSTQGTHEQFF
14,TRBV30,TRBJ2-1,CAWSVLSGVNEQFF
15,TRBV12-3/TRBV12-4,TRBJ1-5,CASSPQTGMNQPQHF
13,TRBV7-9,TRBJ1-2,CASSAREGNGYTF
16,TRBV11-3,TRBJ1-1,CASSFGTGTMNAEAFF
15,TRBV20-1,TRBJ2-3,CSASPQGAGKDTQYF
13,TRBV27,TRBJ1-2,CASSFTGNYGYTF
15,TRBV5-6,TRBJ1-2,CASSFIWEGDYGYTF
13,TRBV7-2,TRBJ1-5,CASRGAVNQPQHF
13,TRBV2,TRBJ1-1,CATSLPGDTEAFF
15,TRBV10-3,TRBJ1-3,CAISDSGGPGNTIYF
13,TRBV13,TRBJ2-7,CASTPRESYEQYF
17,TRBV28,TRBJ2-3,CASSSPGTSARTDTQYF
17,TRBV14,TRBJ1-4,CASSREVTGGTNEKLFF
14,TRBV7-9,TRBJ1-5,CASSLAGSGQPQHF
17,TRBV7-2,TRBJ1-2,CASSSGTGEGSSYGYTF
18,TRBV12-3/TRBV12-4,TRBJ2-1,CASSFGGTGTGVLNEQFF
14,TRBV3-1,TRBJ2-3,CASSQPPPTDTQYF
13,TRBV20-1,TRBJ1-2,CSARTAENYGYTF
16,TRBV4-1,TRBJ2-4,CASSQERSETQNIQYF
15,TRBV12-3/TRBV12-4,TRBJ2-1,CASRQGTGGHNEQFF
15,TRBV19,TRBJ1-3,CASSIALSSGNTIYF
14,TRBV7-2,TRBJ2-5,CASSSAGTQETQYF
16,TRBV7-9,TRBJ1-5,CASSSDRGYGNQPQHF
16,TRBV4-1,TRBJ2-3,CASSPQGTSGPDTQYF
15,TRBV9,TRBJ1-2,CASSTGTGGSYGYTF